Following are 28 T cell receptor beta chains from one sample sequenced in a study of T cell repertoires in cytomegalovirus infection. MiXCR, run by TCRdb on the reads, gives a single entry per CDR3 protein. The table shows 160,000 or so distinct CDR3 sequences, with 20% to 25% occurring only once. Sequencing input: PBMCs. The receptor source for this set is a human donor in good health (CMV status not recorded). Some clones in this sample may be carry-over from other donors' samples.

The genes are TRBV12-3 or TRBV12-4 and TRBJ2-1, with a tentative D call TRBD2 (6 bases). The V end was cut by 6 bases, the J end by 10 bases, with 16 bases between. This CDR3 has 13 amino acids. CDR3 DNA: TGTGCCAGCAGCCTGTGGGGCGGGAACGAGCAGTTCTTC. Its translation is CASSLWGGNEQFF.

The chain carries TRBV19 and TRBJ2-2; 10 bases map to TRBD1. The V and J ends lost 5 bases and 3 bases, in that order; junction bases with no gene match: 9. This CDR3 has 17 residues. The germline V gene encodes CDR1 LNHDA and CDR2 SQIVND (reference sequence). This CDR3 is CASSSEDRGVDTGELFF. In DNA, the CDR3 is TGTGCCAGTAGTTCCGAGGACAGGGGGGTTGACACCGGGGAGCTGTTTTTT. The whole variable domain, remainder taken from reference TRBV19 and TRBJ2-2, is DGGITQSPKYLFRKEGQNVTLSCEQNLNHDAMYWYRQDPGQGLRLIYYSQIVNDFQKGDIAEGYSVSREKKESFPLTVTSAQKNPTAFYLCASSSEDRGVDTGELFFGEGSRLTVL.

This rearrangement joins TRBV7-8 to TRBJ2-7; 8 bases match TRBD2. CDR3 length equals 18 residues. The germline CDR1 and CDR2 sequences are SGHVS and FQNEAQ. The ends lost 1 base at V and 0 bases at J; junction bases unmatched: 11. The CDR3 DNA is TGTGCCAGCAGCTTAGATCCACCGCATAGCGGGGCCTCCTACGAGCAGTACTTC. Its translation: CASSLDPPHSGASYEQYF.

The chain is built from TRBV25-1 and TRBJ2-1, with a possible D match to TRBD1 (5 bases). The CDR3 spans 10 residues. Germline values: CDR1 MGHDK, CDR2 SYGVNS. V was cut by 10 bases and J by 9 bases, with 10 bases left in between. CDR3 in amino acids: CATQGFEQFF. The CDR3 DNA sequence: TGTGCCACCCAGGGTTTTGAGCAGTTCTTC.

This clonotype was seen only a few times. The chain uses TRBV3-1 and TRBJ2-1, with a possible D match to TRBD2 (7 bases). CDR1 and CDR2 from the germline V gene are LGHDT and YNNKEL (reference sequence). With 6 bases removed from V and 4 bases from J, the gap between germline ends came to 19 bases. The CDR3 totals 16 residues. CDR3 sequence reads: CASSRRGARTYNEQFF. The CDR3, as DNA: TGTGCCAGCAGTAGACGGGGGGCCCGGACTTACAATGAGCAGTTCTTC.

This clonotype was recorded a few times. This rearrangement joins TRBV6-1 to TRBJ2-3, with D unclear. V dropped 8 bases and J dropped 1 base, with 13 bases sitting between them. CDR1 and CDR2 from the germline V gene are MNHNS and SASEGT. This CDR3 has 14 residues. In nucleotides, the CDR3 is TGTGCCAGCGGCTACCTTGAGGGCACAGATACGCAGTATTTT. This sequence encodes CASGYLEGTDTQYF.

This clonotype was seen only a few times. The rearrangement links TRBV5-1 to TRBJ1-2, with a possible D match to TRBD1 (5 bases). Trimming pared 0 bases from V and 0 bases from J, leaving 9 bases between. The germline V gene has CDR1 SGHRS and CDR2 YFSETQ. The CDR3 loop spans 15 amino acids. CDR3: CASSLGDLANYGYTF. CDR3 in DNA: TGCGCCAGCAGCTTGGGGGACCTAGCTAACTATGGCTACACCTTC.

The V gene is TRBV20-1, the J gene TRBJ1-2; D might be TRBD1 (6 bases). Germline assignment: CDR1 DFQATT and CDR2 SNEGSKA (reference sequence). The V gene lost 3 bases and the J gene lost 7 bases, with 15 bases spanning the gap. The CDR3 spans 13 residues. The CDR3 DNA sequence: TGCAGTGCTAGTTTGGGACAACCGTCTGGCTACACCTTC. It codes for CSASLGQPSGYTF.

This clonotype has only a few counts. The chain recombines TRBV2 with TRBJ1-2; a weak D match, TRBD1 (5 bases). The CDR3 totals 13 residues. The germline V gene has CDR1 SNHLY and CDR2 FYNNEI. V was trimmed by 2 bases and J by 8 bases, leaving 12 bases between them. Here the CDR3 DNA reads TGTGCCAGCAGTGAACGCGGGGACGGGGGCTACACCTTC. Protein sequence: CASSERGDGGYTF.

A few counts support this clonotype. The chain carries TRBV14 and TRBJ2-1, with TRBD1 matching 8 bases. This CDR3 comprises 16 residues. CDR1 and CDR2 (germline): SGHDN, FVKESK. V shed 0 bases, J shed 0 bases, and the junction held 1 base outside the gene matches. CDR3 bases: TGTGCCAGCAGCCAAGACCAGGGGGCCTCCTACAATGAGCAGTTCTTC. This encodes CASSQDQGASYNEQFF.

This chain links TRBV25-1 with TRBJ2-1; no definite D call. The V gene's germline CDR1 is MGHDK and CDR2 SYGVNS. V lost 4 bases, J lost 8 bases, and 12 bases lay in between. The CDR3 consists of 13 residues. CDR3 protein: CASSGSVRHEQFF. For the CDR3, the DNA is TGTGCCAGCAGTGGGTCAGTGAGACATGAGCAGTTCTTC.

V gene TRBV29-1 combines with J gene TRBJ2-3; 9 bases are shared with TRBD1. V lost 4 bases, J lost 5 bases, and 1 base stayed unmatched. The CDR3 loop spans 12 amino acids. Germline V gene sequence: CDR1 SQVTM, CDR2 ANQGSEA. The CDR3 sequence: CSVGDRVDTQYF. The CDR3 DNA reads TGCAGCGTTGGGGACAGGGTAGATACGCAGTATTTT.

The chain joins TRBV20-1 to TRBJ1-1; no firm D call. This CDR3 is 13 amino acids long. Germline-derived CDR1 and CDR2 are DFQATT and SNEGSKA (reference sequence). V lost 8 bases and J 5 bases, leaving 18 bases between the germline ends. The CDR3 DNA reads TGCAGTCCTGATCCCTTTGGGAGGACTGAAGCTTTCTTT. Its protein product is CSPDPFGRTEAFF.

There are many counts of this clonotype. The chain recombines TRBV7-8 with TRBJ2-1; D unclear. Germline CDR1 and CDR2: SGHVS and FQNEAQ. The CDR3 is 16 residues long. V shed 1 base and J shed 1 base, with 11 bases lying between them. The CDR3 reads CASSLGIDPSYNEQFF. The CDR3 DNA reads TGTGCCAGCAGCTTAGGGATCGATCCTTCCTACAATGAGCAGTTCTTC.

This clonotype has a count of ten or more. V is TRBV15 and J is TRBJ2-1; D may correspond to TRBD1 or TRBD2 (5 bases each). This CDR3 has 16 residues. The germline V and J ends were trimmed by 5 bases and 7 bases, with 21 bases remaining between them. Germline loops: CDR1 LNHNV, CDR2 YYDKDF (reference sequence). The CDR3 protein is CATSSSPRFGANEQFF. The CDR3 DNA reads as TGTGCCACCAGCTCATCCCCCCGGTTCGGGGCGAATGAGCAGTTCTTC.

The J gene is TRBJ2-7, the V gene TRBV28, with 10 bases that match TRBD1. Germline CDR1 reads MDHEN; CDR2 reads SYDVKM. The V and J ends lost 10 bases and 6 bases, in that order; junction bases with no gene match: 15. The CDR3 is 15 amino acids. CDR3 coding DNA: TGTGCCATCAGATTCTCCGGGACAGGGGCAGCCGAGCAGTACTTC. It encodes CAIRFSGTGAAEQYF.

This chain connects TRBV5-6 to TRBJ1-2, with unresolved D. With 5 bases removed from V and 8 bases from J, the gap between germline ends came to 13 bases. CDR3 size: 12 residues. Germline CDR1 SGHDT, CDR2 YYEEEE. The CDR3 DNA reads as TGTGCCAGCAGGTTTTCCAGAGACGGCTACACCTTC. As protein: CASRFSRDGYTF.

The genes are TRBV5-1 and TRBJ1-6; D is perhaps TRBD1 (6 bases). Trimming removed 4 bases from V and 10 bases from J, with 21 bases in between. CDR1 and CDR2 from the germline V gene are SGHRS and YFSETQ. The CDR3 extends over 16 amino acids. The CDR3 DNA is TGCGCCAGCAGCCTCGGGGAGGCTCTGGGGGCCTCACCCCTCCACTTT. Protein product: CASSLGEALGASPLHF.

The J gene is TRBJ1-2, the V gene TRBV6-1, with D maybe TRBD1 (5 bases). Germline V lookup: CDR1 MNHNS, CDR2 SASEGT. This CDR3 has 15 residues. Trimming stripped 11 bases from V and 4 bases from J, with 23 bases between. The CDR3 sequence: CAVLVNKGSLYGYTF. The CDR3 bases are TGTGCCGTGCTAGTCAACAAGGGGTCTCTCTATGGCTACACCTTC.

This clonotype came up a few times. The rearrangement joins TRBV12-3 or TRBV12-4 to TRBJ1-1; D is unclear. This CDR3 comprises 11 residues. The V gene lost 3 bases and the J gene lost 8 bases, with 7 bases spanning the gap. The CDR3 spells CASSFEKEAFF. The CDR3, as DNA: TGTGCCAGCAGTTTCGAAAAAGAAGCTTTCTTT.

V gene TRBV28 combines with J gene TRBJ1-6; possible D gene TRBD1, 6 bases. V lost 4 bases, J lost 8 bases, and 15 bases lay in between. This CDR3 contains 15 residues. CDR1 MDHEN and CDR2 SYDVKM come from the germline V gene. The CDR3 coding sequence is TGTGCCAGCAGTTCTACGGGGGGCTGGGATTCACCCCTCCACTTT. This gives the protein CASSSTGGWDSPLHF. Full variable domain (rest looked up from reference TRBV28 and TRBJ1-6): DVKVTQSSRYLVKRTGEKVFLECVQDMDHENMFWYRQDPGLGLRLIYFSYDVKMKEKGDIPEGYSVSREKKERFSLILESASTNQTSMYLCASSSTGGWDSPLHFGNGTRLTVT.

This clonotype is termed medium-sized. This chain joins TRBV7-8 and TRBJ1-5; D is undetermined. With 1 base removed from V and 6 bases from J, the gap between germline ends came to 10 bases. CDR3 size: 14 residues. In germline, CDR1 is SGHVS, CDR2 FQNEAQ. Here the CDR3 DNA reads TGTGCCAGCAGCTTAGGGTCCGTTGCTCAGCCCCAGCATTTT. This sequence encodes CASSLGSVAQPQHF.

This clonotype has a count of ten or more. This chain joins TRBV12-3 or TRBV12-4 and TRBJ2-1, with 10 bases aligning to TRBD1. The trim removed 6 bases at V and 8 bases at J, leaving 7 bases unmatched. The CDR3 sequence is 14 residues long. CDR3 in amino acids: CASRSGTGVYEQFF. The CDR3 coding sequence is TGTGCCAGCAGATCCGGGACAGGGGTCTATGAGCAGTTCTTC.

This chain connects TRBV20-1 to TRBJ2-3, with 12 positions matching TRBD2. Germline loops: CDR1 DFQATT, CDR2 SNEGSKA (reference sequence). The CDR3 length is 15 residues. V gave up 6 bases and J gave up 2 bases; unmatched junction bases: 6. CDR3 loop: CSAVGTSGYTDTQYF. The CDR3 DNA is TGCAGTGCCGTGGGGACTAGCGGGTACACAGATACGCAGTATTTT.

The V and J genes are TRBV2 and TRBJ2-1, with D unresolved. V dropped 6 bases and J dropped 6 bases, with 18 bases sitting between them. The CDR3 has 15 residues. Germline CDR1 and CDR2: SNHLY and FYNNEI. The DNA of the CDR3 is TGTGCCAGCAGCCAAGACTTAGTGGCCTCCAATGAGCAGTTCTTC. It encodes CASSQDLVASNEQFF. Full variable domain (missing parts from reference TRBV2 and TRBJ2-1): EPEVTQTPSHQVTQMGQEVILRCVPISNHLYFYWYRQILGQKVEFLVSFYNNEISEKSEIFDDQFSVERPDGSNFTLKIRSTKLEDSAMYFCASSQDLVASNEQFFGPGTRLTVL.

This clonotype was seen a few times. This sequence joins TRBV18 and TRBJ2-2, with D maybe TRBD2 (6 bases). Germline CDR1 reads KGHSH; CDR2 reads LQKENI. Trimming removed 4 bases at V and 0 bases at J, with 9 bases between. CDR3 size: 15 residues. The CDR3 DNA follows: TGTGCCAGCTCACGGGAGGTTACGAACACCGGGGAGCTGTTTTTT. It is translated as CASSREVTNTGELFF.

Only a few counts were recorded for this clonotype. V usage is TRBV7-9 and J usage is TRBJ2-2, with D hard to call. The CDR3 is made up of 14 amino acids. Trimming stripped 3 bases from V and 4 bases from J, with 9 bases between. Germline CDR1 and CDR2: SEHNR and FQNEAQ (reference sequence). The CDR3 protein is CASSFGSPTGELFF. The CDR3 region has the DNA TGTGCCAGCAGCTTTGGCAGTCCCACCGGGGAGCTGTTTTTT.

This clonotype occurred many times. The V call is TRBV6-5, the J call TRBJ1-1; 8 bases are a match to TRBD1. Germline assignment: CDR1 MNHEY and CDR2 SVGAGI. This CDR3 region has 15 residues. V lost 5 bases to trimming and J lost 0 bases; unmatched junction nucleotides: 5. The CDR3 region is CASSLRQGLNTEAFF. CDR3 DNA sequence: TGTGCCAGCAGTCTCCGACAGGGGTTGAACACTGAAGCTTTCTTT.